A single sample gave rise to the 24 T cell receptor beta chains below, sequenced in a study of blood T cell repertoires in COVID-19. Method: immunoSEQ multiplex PCR; TCRdb's copy keeps in-frame clones and lacks some. In the table there are roughly 70,000 clones, approximately 91% of which are singletons. The sequencing sample was made of peripheral blood. The receptors come from a man between 65 and 85 years old with acute or convalescent COVID-19.

The chain has TRBV6-5 and TRBJ1-4; D is perhaps TRBD1 (5 bases). Germline CDR1 reads MNHEY; CDR2 reads SVGAGI. The CDR3 covers 15 residues. V dropped 0 bases and J dropped 8 bases, with 13 bases sitting between them. The CDR3: CASSYSLGGSEKLFF. The CDR3 region has the DNA TGTGCCAGCAGTTACTCGCTGGGGGGGAGCGAAAAACTGTTTTTT.

The V gene is TRBV19, the J gene TRBJ1-6, with 8 bases fitting TRBD1. CDR3 length equals 15 residues. The ends lost 3 bases at V and 8 bases at J; junction bases unmatched: 6. Germline CDR1 LNHDA, CDR2 SQIVND (reference sequence). The CDR3 region has the DNA TGTGCCAGTAGTATTAGCCACAGGGGGTATTCACCCCTCCACTTT. Encoded protein: CASSISHRGYSPLHF. The whole variable domain, remainder taken from reference TRBV19 and TRBJ1-6, is DGGITQSPKYLFRKEGQNVTLSCEQNLNHDAMYWYRQDPGQGLRLIYYSQIVNDFQKGDIAEGYSVSREKKESFPLTVTSAQKNPTAFYLCASSISHRGYSPLHFGNGTRLTVT.

J is TRBJ2-7 and V is TRBV4-1; D is perhaps TRBD1 (6 bases). CDR1 is MGHRA and CDR2 is YSYEKL in the germline V gene. Trimming cost V 0 bases and J 2 bases, with 14 bases left between them. This CDR3 is 16 amino acids long. The CDR3 spells CASSQDPRGSAYEQYF. CDR3 nucleotides: TGCGCCAGCAGCCAAGACCCCAGGGGTAGCGCCTACGAGCAGTACTTC.

This chain connects TRBV14 to TRBJ1-2; D is perhaps TRBD1 (6 bases). V was trimmed by 1 base and J by 4 bases, leaving 7 bases between them. There are 13 residues in the CDR3. The germline CDR1 and CDR2 sequences are SGHDN and FVKESK. The CDR3 region has the DNA TGTGCCAGCAGCCAAGGGACAGTCTATGGCTACACCTTC. Its protein product is CASSQGTVYGYTF.

This clone was detected once. The chain employs TRBV6-2 or TRBV6-3 and TRBJ1-1; TRBD1 matches at 7 bases. The CDR3 consists of 12 residues. The trim removed 6 bases at V and 11 bases at J, leaving 9 bases unmatched. CDR1 and CDR2 (germline): MNHEY, SVGEGT. This chain's CDR3 is CASSDRVLRAFF. CDR3 nucleotides: TGTGCCAGCAGCGACAGGGTCTTAAGGGCTTTCTTT.

The rearrangement links TRBV29-1 to TRBJ1-2; tentative D call: TRBD1 (6 bases). Germline loops: CDR1 SQVTM, CDR2 ANQGSEA. Trimming cost V 7 bases and J 5 bases, with 17 bases left between them. The CDR3 sequence is 13 residues long. The CDR3 DNA sequence: TGCAGCGCGTGGGGACAATTCCTGTATGGCTACACCTTC. Its translation: CSAWGQFLYGYTF.

The chain links TRBV2 to TRBJ2-3, with D unresolved. Trimming left V 8 bases short and J 1 base short, with 10 bases between. CDR3 length equals 13 residues. Per the germline V gene, CDR1 is SNHLY and CDR2 is FYNNEI. For the CDR3, the DNA is TGTGCCAGCGGTCACTTTGGCACAGATACGCAGTATTTT. This codes for CASGHFGTDTQYF.

V usage is TRBV12-3 or TRBV12-4 and J usage is TRBJ1-2, with D possibly TRBD1 on 5 matching bases. Trimming cost V 6 bases and J 6 bases, with 11 bases left between them. The CDR3 sequence is 12 residues long. In DNA form, the CDR3 reads TGTGCCAGCAGATTGGGGGGGAATGGCTACACCTTC. Its protein is CASRLGGNGYTF.

V is TRBV25-1 and J is TRBJ2-1, with D possibly matching TRBD2 (5 bases). The CDR3 extends over 15 amino acids. V was clipped by 4 bases and J by 0 bases, with 10 bases between them. Germline V gene sequence: CDR1 MGHDK, CDR2 SYGVNS. The CDR3, as DNA: TGTGCCAGCAGTGTAGCTGGGAGCTCCTACAATGAGCAGTTCTTC. Its translation is CASSVAGSSYNEQFF.

The sample holds one count of this clone. The rearrangement links TRBV2 to TRBJ1-2; 9 nucleotides align to TRBD1. Germline V gene sequence: CDR1 SNHLY, CDR2 FYNNEI. The CDR3 totals 16 residues. The junction had 9 bases not matched to a gene; V was cut back by 3 bases and J by 4 bases. The CDR3 is CASSDTTGTGTYGYTF. The CDR3 DNA reads as TGTGCCAGCAGTGACACAACCGGGACAGGGACCTATGGCTACACCTTC.

The V call is TRBV7-6, the J call TRBJ2-7; no definite D call. Germline CDR1 is SGHVS and CDR2 is FNYEAQ. The CDR3 contains 15 residues. Deletions cut 1 base from V and 0 bases from J, with 10 bases between. CDR3 protein: CASSLGPASSYEQYF. The CDR3 nucleotides read TGTGCCAGCAGCTTAGGGCCAGCGAGCTCCTACGAGCAGTACTTC. The variable domain in full, completed from reference TRBV7-6 and TRBJ2-7, reads GAGVSQSPRYKVTKRGQDVALRCDPISGHVSLYWYRQALGQGPEFLTYFNYEAQQDKSGLPNDRFSAERPEGSISTLTIQRTEQRDSAMYRCASSLGPASSYEQYFGPGTRLTVT.

This clone has only one observation. This chain joins TRBV5-1 and TRBJ2-3; 13 nucleotides agree with TRBD2. V trimming: 3 bases; J trimming: 6 bases; junction bases outside the gene matches: 4. This CDR3 has 15 amino acids. CDR1 SGHRS and CDR2 YFSETQ come from the germline V gene. This chain's CDR3 is CASSWTSGGRDTQYF. The CDR3 DNA reads as TGCGCCAGCAGCTGGACTAGCGGGGGAAGGGATACGCAGTATTTT.

This chain connects TRBV9 to TRBJ1-2; D uncertain. The V gene lost 5 bases and the J gene lost 4 bases, with 15 bases spanning the gap. The germline gives CDR1 SGDLS, CDR2 YYNGEE. The CDR3 consists of 14 residues. CDR3 in DNA: TGTGCCAGCAGTCGGACCCCGGGGTCCTATGGCTACACCTTC. Residues: CASSRTPGSYGYTF.

The chain carries TRBV4-2 and TRBJ1-1, with D perhaps TRBD1 (5 bases). The CDR3 is 15 residues long. Germline V gene data show CDR1 as LGHNA and CDR2 as YNFKEQ. The V gene lost 0 bases and the J gene lost 1 base, with 9 bases spanning the gap. CDR3 coding DNA: TGTGCCAGCAGCCAAGAGACAGTCGGGAACACTGAAGCTTTCTTT. Translated, it gives CASSQETVGNTEAFF.

CDR3 residues: CASSWERDTEAFF. The DNA of the CDR3 is TGCGCCAGCAGTTGGGAGAGGGACACTGAAGCTTTCTTT. The V gene is TRBV5-1, the J gene TRBJ1-1; D is uncertain. Germline V lookup: CDR1 SGHRS, CDR2 YFSETQ. CDR3 length: 13 residues. Deletions cut 5 bases from V and 3 bases from J, with 11 bases between.

This chain links TRBV4-3 with TRBJ2-1; tentatively, D is TRBD2 (5 bases). CDR3 length: 15 residues. From germline, CDR1 is LGHNA and CDR2 YSLEER. V lost 3 bases and J lost 3, with 12 bases in between. This CDR3 reads CASSQGGSLYNEQFF. DNA of the CDR3: TGCGCCAGCAGCCAGGGCGGGTCCCTCTACAATGAGCAGTTCTTC.

This clone showed up just a few times. The chain carries TRBV19 and TRBJ2-3, with 14 bases lining up with TRBD2. CDR1 and CDR2 (germline): LNHDA, SQIVND (reference sequence). The CDR3 is 16 amino acids. V shed 5 bases, J shed 1 base, and the junction held 2 bases outside the gene matches. Here the CDR3 DNA reads TGTGCCAGTAGTTGGGGACTAGCGGGGGGCACAGATACGCAGTATTTT. Protein: CASSWGLAGGTDTQYF.

This rearrangement joins TRBV30 to TRBJ2-1, with D possibly being TRBD1 (6 bases). V lost 5 bases and J 10 bases, leaving 12 bases between the germline ends. From germline, CDR1 is GTSNPN and CDR2 SVGIG (reference sequence). The CDR3 contains 11 residues. The CDR3: CAWGLGAEQFF. The DNA of the CDR3 is TGTGCCTGGGGTTTGGGGGCCGAGCAGTTCTTC.

The rearrangement uses TRBV11-2 and TRBJ1-3; D uncertain. Looked up from germline, CDR1 is SGHAT and CDR2 is FQNNGV. With 8 bases removed from V and 4 bases from J, the gap between germline ends came to 12 bases. This CDR3 is 13 amino acids long. The CDR3 reads CASLMAVGNTIYF. The CDR3 nucleotides are TGTGCCAGCCTTATGGCCGTCGGAAACACCATATATTTT.

The chain recombines TRBV5-5 with TRBJ1-5; 9 bases line up with TRBD1. Trimming cost V 4 bases and J 4 bases; bases outside gene matches: 6. Germline values: CDR1 SGHKS, CDR2 YYEKEE (reference sequence). This CDR3 has 15 residues. In DNA, the CDR3 is TGTGCCAGCAGCGCCCACAGGGGGCTTAATCAGCCCCAGCATTTT. Translated, it gives CASSAHRGLNQPQHF.

The chain employs TRBV5-1 and TRBJ2-1, with D perhaps matching TRBD2 (6 bases). Per germline, CDR1 SGHRS and CDR2 YFSETQ. The ends were cut back, 5 bases at V and 5 bases at J, with 8 bases in the middle. The CDR3 contains 12 residues. The chain's CDR3 is CASRWGDNEQFF. Here the CDR3 DNA reads TGCGCCAGCAGATGGGGGGACAATGAGCAGTTCTTC.

The rearrangement links TRBV27 to TRBJ1-1, with 11 positions matching TRBD1. CDR3 length: 16 amino acids. Germline trimming cut 6 bases from V and 0 bases from J; bases unmatched to any gene: 6. In germline, CDR1 is MNHEY, CDR2 SMNVEV (reference sequence). CDR3 DNA: TGTGCCAGCAGGCGGGGACAGGGGGTCATGAACACTGAAGCTTTCTTT. It is translated as CASRRGQGVMNTEAFF.

This chain links TRBV15 with TRBJ1-3; D remains ambiguous. V was shortened by 0 bases and J by 4 bases, with 7 bases between the two germline ends. CDR1 and CDR2 from the germline V gene are LNHNV and YYDKDF (reference sequence). This CDR3 comprises 14 residues. CDR3 protein: CATSRDLSGNTIYF. As DNA, the CDR3 is TGTGCCACCAGCAGAGATCTCTCGGGAAACACCATATATTTT.

The chain is built from TRBV27 and TRBJ1-1; D may be TRBD1 (6 bases). This CDR3 has 13 amino acids. The V gene's germline CDR1 is MNHEY and CDR2 SMNVEV (reference sequence). V gave up 4 bases and J gave up 4 bases, with 10 bases separating them. CDR3 residues: CASSYTGFTEAFF. The CDR3 nucleotides are TGTGCCAGCAGTTACACAGGGTTCACTGAAGCTTTCTTT.